This T cell receptor (beta chain) was retrieved from a study of regulatory T cells in long-lasting Graves disease. Notes on the study in general: The persistent group shared roughly 2,700 public clonotypes, more than the approximately 1,000 shared by new patients.

This clonotype came up many times. Antigen: not known. Specified time point: newly diagnosed GD, antithyroid drugs for less than 3 months. PBMC-extracted RNA yielded the TCR library. CDR3 regions were amplified by Arm-PCR using iRepertoire HTBI primers to build TCR beta libraries. One entry per CDR3 protein, called by TCRdb with MiXCR from the multiplex PCR reads. The sample carries about 530,000 distinct CDR3 sequences, about 16% recorded once. Per the germline V gene, CDR1 is MDHEN and CDR2 is SYDVKM. The ends lost 6 bases at V and 1 base at J; junction bases unmatched: 11. The CDR3 is made up of 18 amino acids. The sample was also linked to a second study, of T cells in Graves' hyperthyroidism and ophthalmopathy.

This receptor was obtained from a woman aged 35-60 years with Graves disease. This sequence joins TRBV28 and TRBJ1-5, with TRBD1 identical over 11 bases. The sample here was peripheral blood mononuclear cells (PBMCs), taken at new diagnosis, from a patient treated with antithyroid drugs. CDR3: CASSDRDRGAWSNQPQHF. As DNA, the CDR3 is TGTGCCAGCAGCGACCGGGACAGGGGGGCCTGGAGCAATCAGCCCCAGCATTTT.